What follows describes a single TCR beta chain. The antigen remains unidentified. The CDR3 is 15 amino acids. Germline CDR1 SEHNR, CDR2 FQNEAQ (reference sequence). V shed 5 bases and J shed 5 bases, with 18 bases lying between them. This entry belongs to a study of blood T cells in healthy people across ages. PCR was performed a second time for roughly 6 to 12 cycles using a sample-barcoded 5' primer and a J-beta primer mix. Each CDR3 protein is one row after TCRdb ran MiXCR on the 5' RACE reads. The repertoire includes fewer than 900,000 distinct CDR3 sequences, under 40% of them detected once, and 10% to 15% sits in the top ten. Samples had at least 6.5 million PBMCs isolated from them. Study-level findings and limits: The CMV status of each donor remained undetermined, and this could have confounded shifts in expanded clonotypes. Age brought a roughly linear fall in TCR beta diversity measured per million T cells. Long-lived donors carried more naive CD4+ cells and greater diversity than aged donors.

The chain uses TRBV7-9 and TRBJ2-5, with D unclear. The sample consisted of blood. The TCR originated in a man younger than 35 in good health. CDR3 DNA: TGTGCCAGCAGCCCCCTCATGGATGTTTTTGAGACCCAGTACTTC. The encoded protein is CASSPLMDVFETQYF.